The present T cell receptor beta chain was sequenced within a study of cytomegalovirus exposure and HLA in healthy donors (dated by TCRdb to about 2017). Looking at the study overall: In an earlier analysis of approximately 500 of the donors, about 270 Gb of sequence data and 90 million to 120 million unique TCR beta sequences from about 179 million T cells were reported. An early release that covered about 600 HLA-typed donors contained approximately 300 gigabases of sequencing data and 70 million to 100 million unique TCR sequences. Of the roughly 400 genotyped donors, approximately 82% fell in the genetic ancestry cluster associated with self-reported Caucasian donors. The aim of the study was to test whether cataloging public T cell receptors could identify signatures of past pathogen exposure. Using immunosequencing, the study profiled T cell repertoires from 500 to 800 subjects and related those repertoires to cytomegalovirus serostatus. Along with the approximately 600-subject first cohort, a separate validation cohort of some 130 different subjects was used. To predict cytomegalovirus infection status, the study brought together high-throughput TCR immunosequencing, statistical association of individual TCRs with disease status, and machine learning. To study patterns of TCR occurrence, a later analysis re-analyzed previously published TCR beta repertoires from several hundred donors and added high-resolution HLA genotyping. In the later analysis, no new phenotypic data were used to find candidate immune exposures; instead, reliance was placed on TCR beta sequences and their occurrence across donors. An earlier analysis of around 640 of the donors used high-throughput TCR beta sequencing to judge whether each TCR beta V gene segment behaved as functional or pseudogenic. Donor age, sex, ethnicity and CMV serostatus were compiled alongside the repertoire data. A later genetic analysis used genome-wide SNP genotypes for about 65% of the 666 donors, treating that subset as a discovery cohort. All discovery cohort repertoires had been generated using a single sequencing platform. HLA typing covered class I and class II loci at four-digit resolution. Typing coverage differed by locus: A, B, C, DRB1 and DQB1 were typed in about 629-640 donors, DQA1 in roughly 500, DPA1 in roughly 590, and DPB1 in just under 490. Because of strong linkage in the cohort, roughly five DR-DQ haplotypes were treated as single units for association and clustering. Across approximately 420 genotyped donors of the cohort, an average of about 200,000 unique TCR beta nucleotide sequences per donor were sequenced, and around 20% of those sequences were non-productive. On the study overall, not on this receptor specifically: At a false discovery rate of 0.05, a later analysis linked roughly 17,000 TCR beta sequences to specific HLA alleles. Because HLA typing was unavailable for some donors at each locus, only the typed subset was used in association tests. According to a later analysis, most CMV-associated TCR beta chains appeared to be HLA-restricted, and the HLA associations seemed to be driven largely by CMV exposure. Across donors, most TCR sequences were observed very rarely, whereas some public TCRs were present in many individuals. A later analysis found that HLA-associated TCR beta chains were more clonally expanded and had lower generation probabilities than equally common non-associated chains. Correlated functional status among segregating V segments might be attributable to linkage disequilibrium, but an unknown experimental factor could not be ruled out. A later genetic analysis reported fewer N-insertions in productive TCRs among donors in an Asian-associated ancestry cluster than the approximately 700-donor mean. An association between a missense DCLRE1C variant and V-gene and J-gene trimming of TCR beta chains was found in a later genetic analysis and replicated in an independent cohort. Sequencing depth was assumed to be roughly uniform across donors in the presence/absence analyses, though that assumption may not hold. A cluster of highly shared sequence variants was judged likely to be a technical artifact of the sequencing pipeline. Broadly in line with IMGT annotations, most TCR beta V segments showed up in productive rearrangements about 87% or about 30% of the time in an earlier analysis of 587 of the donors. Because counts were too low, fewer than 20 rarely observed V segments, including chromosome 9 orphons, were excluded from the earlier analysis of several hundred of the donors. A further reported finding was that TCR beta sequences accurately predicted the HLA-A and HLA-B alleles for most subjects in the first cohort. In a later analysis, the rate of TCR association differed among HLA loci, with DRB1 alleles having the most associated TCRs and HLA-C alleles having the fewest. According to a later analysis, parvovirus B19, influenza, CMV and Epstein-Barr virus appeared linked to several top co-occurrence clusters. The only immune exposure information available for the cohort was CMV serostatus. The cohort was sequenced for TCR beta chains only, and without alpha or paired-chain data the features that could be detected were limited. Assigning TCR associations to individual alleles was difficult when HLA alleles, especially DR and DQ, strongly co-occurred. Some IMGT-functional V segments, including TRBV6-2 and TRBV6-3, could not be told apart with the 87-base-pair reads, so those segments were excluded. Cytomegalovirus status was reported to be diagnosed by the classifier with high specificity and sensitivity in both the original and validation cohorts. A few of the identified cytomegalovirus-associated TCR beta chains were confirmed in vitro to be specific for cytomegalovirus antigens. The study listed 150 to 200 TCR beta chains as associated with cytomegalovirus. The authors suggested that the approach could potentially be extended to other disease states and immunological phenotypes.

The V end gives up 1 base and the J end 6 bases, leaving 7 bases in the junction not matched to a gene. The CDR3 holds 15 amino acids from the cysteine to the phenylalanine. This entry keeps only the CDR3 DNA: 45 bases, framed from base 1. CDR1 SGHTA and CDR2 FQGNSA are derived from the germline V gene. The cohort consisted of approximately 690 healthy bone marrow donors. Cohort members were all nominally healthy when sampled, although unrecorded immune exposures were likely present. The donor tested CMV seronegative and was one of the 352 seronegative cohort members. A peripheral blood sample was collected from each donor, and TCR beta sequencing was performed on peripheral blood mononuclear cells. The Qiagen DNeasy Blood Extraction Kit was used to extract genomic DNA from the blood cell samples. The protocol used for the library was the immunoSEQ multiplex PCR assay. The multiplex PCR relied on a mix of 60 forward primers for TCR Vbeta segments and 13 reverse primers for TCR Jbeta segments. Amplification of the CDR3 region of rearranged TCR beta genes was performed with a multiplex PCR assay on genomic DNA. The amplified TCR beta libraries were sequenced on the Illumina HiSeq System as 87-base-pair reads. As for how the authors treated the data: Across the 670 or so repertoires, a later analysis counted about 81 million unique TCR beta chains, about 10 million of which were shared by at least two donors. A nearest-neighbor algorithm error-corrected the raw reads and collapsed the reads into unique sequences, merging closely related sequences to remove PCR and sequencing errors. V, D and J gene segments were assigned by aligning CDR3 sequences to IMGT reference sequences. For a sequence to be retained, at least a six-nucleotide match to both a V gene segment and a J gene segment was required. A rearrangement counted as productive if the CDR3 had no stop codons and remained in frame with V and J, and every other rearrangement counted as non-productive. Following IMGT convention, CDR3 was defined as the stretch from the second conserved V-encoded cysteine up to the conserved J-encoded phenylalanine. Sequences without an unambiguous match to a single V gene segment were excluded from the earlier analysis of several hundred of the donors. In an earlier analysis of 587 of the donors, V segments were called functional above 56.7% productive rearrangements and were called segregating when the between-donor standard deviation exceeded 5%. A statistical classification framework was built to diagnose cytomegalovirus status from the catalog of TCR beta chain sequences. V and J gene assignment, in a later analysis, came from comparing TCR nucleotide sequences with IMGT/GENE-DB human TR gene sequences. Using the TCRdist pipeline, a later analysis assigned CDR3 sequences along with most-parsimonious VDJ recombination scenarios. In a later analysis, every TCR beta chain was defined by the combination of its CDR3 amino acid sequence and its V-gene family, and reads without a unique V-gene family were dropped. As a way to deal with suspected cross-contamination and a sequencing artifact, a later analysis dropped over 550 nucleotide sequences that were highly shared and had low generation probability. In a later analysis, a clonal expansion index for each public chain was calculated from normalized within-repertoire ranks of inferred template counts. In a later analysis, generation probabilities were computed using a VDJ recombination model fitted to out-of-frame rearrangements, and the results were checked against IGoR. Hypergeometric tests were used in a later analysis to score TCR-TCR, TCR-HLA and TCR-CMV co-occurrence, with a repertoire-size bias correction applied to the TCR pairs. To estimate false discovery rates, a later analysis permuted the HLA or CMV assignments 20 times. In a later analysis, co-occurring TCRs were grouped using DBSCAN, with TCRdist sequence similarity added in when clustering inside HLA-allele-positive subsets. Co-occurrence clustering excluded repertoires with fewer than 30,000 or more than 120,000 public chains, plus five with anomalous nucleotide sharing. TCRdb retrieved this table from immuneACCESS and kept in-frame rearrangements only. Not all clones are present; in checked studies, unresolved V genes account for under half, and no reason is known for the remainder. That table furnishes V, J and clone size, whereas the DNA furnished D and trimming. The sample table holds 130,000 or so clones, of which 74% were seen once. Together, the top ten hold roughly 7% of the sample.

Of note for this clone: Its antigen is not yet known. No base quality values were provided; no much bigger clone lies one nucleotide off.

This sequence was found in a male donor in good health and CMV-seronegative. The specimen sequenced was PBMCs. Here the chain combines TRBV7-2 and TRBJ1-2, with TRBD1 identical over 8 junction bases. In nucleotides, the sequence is TGTGCCAGCAGCTTAGTCGGCAGGGGGCATCATGGCTACACCTTC. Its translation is CASSLVGRGHHGYTF.